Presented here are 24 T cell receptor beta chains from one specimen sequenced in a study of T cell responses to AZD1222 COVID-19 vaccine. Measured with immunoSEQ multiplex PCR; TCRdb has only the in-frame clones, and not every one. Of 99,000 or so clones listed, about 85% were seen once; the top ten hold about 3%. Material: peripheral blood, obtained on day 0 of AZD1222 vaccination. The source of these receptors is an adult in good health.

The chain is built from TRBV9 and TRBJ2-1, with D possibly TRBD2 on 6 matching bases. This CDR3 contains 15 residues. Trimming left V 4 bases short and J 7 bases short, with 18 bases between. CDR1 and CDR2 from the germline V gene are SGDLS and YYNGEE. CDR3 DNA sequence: TGTGCCAGCAGCACCTGGGGAGGAACGGGGAATGAGCAGTTCTTC. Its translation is CASSTWGGTGNEQFF.

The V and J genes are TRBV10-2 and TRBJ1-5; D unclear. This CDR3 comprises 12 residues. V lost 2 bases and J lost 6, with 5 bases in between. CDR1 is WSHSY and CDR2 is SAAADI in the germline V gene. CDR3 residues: CASSESLQPQHF. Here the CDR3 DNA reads TGCGCCAGCAGTGAGAGCCTTCAGCCCCAGCATTTT.

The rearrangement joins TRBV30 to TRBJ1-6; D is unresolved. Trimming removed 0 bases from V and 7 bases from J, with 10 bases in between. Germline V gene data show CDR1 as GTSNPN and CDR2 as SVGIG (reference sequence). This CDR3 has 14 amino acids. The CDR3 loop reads CAWSVGPRNSPLHF. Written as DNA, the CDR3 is TGTGCCTGGAGTGTAGGGCCGCGAAATTCACCCCTCCACTTT.

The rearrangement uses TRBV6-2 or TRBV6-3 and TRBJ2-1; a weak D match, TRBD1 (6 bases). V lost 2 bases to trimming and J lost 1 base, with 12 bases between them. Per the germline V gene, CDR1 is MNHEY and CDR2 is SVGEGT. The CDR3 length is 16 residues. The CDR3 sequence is CASSYRDIKSYNEQFF. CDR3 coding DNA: TGTGCCAGCAGTTACCGGGACATTAAGTCCTACAATGAGCAGTTCTTC.

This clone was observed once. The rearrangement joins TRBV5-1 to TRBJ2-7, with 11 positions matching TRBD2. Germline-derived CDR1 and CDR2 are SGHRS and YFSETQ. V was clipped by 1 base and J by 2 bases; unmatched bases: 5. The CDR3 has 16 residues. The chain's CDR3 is CASSLTGTSGTYEQYF. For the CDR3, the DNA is TGCGCCAGCAGCTTGACAGGGACTAGCGGAACCTACGAGCAGTACTTC.

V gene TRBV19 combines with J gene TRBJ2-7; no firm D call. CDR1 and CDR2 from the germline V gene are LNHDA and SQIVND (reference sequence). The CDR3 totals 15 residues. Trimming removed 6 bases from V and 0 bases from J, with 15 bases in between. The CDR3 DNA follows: TGTGCCAGTAGCGATCCCGCAGGCACCTCCTACGAGCAGTACTTC. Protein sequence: CASSDPAGTSYEQYF.

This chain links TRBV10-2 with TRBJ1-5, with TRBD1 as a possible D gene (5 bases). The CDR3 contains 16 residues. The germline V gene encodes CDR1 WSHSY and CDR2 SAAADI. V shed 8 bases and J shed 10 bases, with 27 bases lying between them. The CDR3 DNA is TGCGCCAGCGGTCCAAGGGGAGGGGCCGACCAGAAACCCCAGCATTTT. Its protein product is CASGPRGGADQKPQHF.

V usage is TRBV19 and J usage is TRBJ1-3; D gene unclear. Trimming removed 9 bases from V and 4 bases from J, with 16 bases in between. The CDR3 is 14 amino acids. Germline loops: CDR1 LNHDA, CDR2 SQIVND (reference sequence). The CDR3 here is CASQPTFSGNTIYF. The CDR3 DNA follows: TGTGCCAGCCAACCAACTTTTTCAGGAAACACCATATATTTT.

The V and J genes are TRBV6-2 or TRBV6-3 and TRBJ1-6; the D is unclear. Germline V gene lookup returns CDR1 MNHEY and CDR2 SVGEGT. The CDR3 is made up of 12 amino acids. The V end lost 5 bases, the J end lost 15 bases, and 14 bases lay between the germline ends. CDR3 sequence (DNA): TGTGCCAGCAGTCAGGCGGCACGAGTCCTCCACTTT. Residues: CASSQAARVLHF.

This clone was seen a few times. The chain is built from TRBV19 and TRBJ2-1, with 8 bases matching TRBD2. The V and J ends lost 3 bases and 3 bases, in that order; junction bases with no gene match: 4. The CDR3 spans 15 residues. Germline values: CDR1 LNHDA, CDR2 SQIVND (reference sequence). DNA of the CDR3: TGTGCCAGTAGTATCACTAGCGGATTCTACAATGAGCAGTTCTTC. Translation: CASSITSGFYNEQFF.

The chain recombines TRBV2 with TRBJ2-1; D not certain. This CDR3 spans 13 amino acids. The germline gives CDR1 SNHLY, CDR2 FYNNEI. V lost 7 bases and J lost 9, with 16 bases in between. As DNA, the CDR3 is TGTGCCAGCACAGCCTACCTGGAAGGTGAGCAGTTCTTC. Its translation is CASTAYLEGEQFF. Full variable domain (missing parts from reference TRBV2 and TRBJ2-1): EPEVTQTPSHQVTQMGQEVILRCVPISNHLYFYWYRQILGQKVEFLVSFYNNEISEKSEIFDDQFSVERPDGSNFTLKIRSTKLEDSAMYFCASTAYLEGEQFFGPGTRLTVL.

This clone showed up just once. In DNA, the CDR3 is TGCAGCGTTGAAGCGGCGCCGGGGGGAGAGCAGTACTTC. This sequence encodes CSVEAAPGGEQYF. The chain uses TRBV29-1 and TRBJ2-7; 7 bases match TRBD2. Germline loops: CDR1 SQVTM, CDR2 ANQGSEA. The CDR3 covers 13 residues. V lost 1 base and J lost 7; bases outside the gene matches: 7.

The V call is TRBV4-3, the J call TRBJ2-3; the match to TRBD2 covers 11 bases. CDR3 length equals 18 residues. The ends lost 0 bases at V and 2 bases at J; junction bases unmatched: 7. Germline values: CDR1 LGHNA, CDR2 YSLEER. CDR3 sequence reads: CASSQDTRLAGHTDTQYF. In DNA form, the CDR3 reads TGCGCCAGCAGCCAAGATACCCGACTAGCGGGGCACACAGATACGCAGTATTTT.

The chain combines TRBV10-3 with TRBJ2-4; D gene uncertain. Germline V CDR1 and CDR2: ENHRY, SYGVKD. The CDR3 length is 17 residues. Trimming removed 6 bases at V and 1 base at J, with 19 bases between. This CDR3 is CAIRGPNPRFAKNIQYF. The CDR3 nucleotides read TGTGCCATCAGAGGGCCAAACCCAAGATTTGCCAAAAACATTCAGTACTTC.

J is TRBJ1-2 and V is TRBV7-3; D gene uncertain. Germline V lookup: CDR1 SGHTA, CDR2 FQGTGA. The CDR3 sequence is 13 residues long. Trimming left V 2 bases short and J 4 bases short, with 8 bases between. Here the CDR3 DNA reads TGTGCCAGCAGCTTATCTGACGGCTATGGCTACACCTTC. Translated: CASSLSDGYGYTF.

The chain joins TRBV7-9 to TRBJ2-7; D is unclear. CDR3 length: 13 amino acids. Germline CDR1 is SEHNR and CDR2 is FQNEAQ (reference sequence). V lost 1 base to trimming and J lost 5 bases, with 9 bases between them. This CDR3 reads CASSLDSNDEQYF. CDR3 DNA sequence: TGTGCCAGCAGCTTAGACAGTAATGACGAGCAGTACTTC.

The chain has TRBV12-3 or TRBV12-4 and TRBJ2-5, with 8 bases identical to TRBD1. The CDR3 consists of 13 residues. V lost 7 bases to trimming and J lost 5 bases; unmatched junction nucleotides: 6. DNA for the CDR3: TGTGCCAGCACCCGGACAGGGCGGGAGACCCAGTACTTC. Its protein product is CASTRTGRETQYF.

The CDR3 DNA sequence: TGTGCCAGCAGTGCCGGACAGGGGGCTCCTTTCGGCACTGAAGCTTTCTTT. It codes for CASSAGQGAPFGTEAFF. The rearrangement links TRBV6-1 to TRBJ1-1; 11 nucleotides match TRBD1. Germline values: CDR1 MNHNS, CDR2 SASEGT. The CDR3 runs 17 residues. V trimming: 4 bases; J trimming: 4 bases; junction bases outside the gene matches: 11.

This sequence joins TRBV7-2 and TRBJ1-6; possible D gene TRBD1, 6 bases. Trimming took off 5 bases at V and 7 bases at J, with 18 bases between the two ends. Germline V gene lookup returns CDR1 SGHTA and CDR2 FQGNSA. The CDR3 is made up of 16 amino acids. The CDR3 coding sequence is TGTGCCAGCAGCCTGAGGGGGGGGGCTAACAATTCACCCCTCCACTTT. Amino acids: CASSLRGGANNSPLHF.

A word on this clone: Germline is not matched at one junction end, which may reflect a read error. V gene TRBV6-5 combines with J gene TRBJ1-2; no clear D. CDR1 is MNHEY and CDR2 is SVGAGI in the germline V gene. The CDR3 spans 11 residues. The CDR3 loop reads CASSYSGQDIF. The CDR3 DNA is TGTGCCAGCAGTTACTCTGGGCAGGATATCTTC.

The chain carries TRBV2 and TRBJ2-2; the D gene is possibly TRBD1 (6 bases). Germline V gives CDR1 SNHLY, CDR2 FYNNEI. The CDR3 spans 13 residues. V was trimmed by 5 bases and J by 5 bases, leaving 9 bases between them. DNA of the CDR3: TGTGCCAGCAGTCAAACAGGGACCGGGGAGCTGTTTTTT. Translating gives CASSQTGTGELFF.

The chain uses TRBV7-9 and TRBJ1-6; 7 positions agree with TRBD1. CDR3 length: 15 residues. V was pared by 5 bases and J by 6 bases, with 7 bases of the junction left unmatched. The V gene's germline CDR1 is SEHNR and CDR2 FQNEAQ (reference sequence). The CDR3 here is CASSPVGQRNSPLHF. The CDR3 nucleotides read TGTGCCAGCAGCCCGGTGGGACAGCGTAATTCACCCCTCCACTTT.

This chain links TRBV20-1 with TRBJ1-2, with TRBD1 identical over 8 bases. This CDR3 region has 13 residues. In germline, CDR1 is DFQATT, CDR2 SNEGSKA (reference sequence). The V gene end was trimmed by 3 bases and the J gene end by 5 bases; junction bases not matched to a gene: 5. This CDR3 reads CSASVTGAYGYTF. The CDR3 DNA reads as TGCAGTGCTAGTGTGACAGGGGCGTATGGCTACACCTTC.

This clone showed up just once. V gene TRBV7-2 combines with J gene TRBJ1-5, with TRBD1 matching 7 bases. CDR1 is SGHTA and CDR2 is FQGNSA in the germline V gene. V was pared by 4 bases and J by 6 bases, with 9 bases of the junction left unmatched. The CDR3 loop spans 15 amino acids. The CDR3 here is CASSSRTGMGQPQHF. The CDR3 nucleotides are TGTGCCAGCAGCTCACGGACAGGCATGGGTCAGCCCCAGCATTTT.